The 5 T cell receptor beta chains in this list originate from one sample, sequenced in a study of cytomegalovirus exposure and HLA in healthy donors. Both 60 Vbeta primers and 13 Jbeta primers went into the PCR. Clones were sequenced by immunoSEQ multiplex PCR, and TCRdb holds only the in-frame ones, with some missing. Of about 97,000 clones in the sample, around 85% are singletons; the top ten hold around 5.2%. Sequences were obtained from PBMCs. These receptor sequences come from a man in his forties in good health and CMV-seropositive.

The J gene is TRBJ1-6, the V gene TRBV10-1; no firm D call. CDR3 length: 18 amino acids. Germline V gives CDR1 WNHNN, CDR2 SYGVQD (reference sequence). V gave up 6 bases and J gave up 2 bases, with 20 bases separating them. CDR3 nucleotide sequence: TGCGCCAGCAGACTCGGGGTAAAGTCAGGCGCCTATAATTCACCCCTCCACTTT. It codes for CASRLGVKSGAYNSPLHF.

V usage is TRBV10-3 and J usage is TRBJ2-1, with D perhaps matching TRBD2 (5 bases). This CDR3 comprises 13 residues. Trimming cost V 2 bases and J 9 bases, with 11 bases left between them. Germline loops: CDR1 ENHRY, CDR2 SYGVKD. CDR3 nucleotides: TGTGCCATCAGTGAGGAACGTCGGGGTGAGCAGTTCTTC. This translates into CAISEERRGEQFF.

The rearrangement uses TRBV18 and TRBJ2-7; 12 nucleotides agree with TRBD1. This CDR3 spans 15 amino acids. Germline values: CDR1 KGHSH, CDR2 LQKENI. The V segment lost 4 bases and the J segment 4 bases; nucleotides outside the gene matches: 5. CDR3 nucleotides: TGTGCCAGCTCACTGGGACAGGGGGCACTATACGAGCAGTACTTC. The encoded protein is CASSLGQGALYEQYF.

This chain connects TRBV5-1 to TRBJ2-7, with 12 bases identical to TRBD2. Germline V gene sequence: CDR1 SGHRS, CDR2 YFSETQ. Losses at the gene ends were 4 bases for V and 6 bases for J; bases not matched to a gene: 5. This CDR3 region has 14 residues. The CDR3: CASSPQTSGGEQYF. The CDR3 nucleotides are TGCGCCAGCAGCCCCCAGACTAGCGGGGGCGAGCAGTACTTC.

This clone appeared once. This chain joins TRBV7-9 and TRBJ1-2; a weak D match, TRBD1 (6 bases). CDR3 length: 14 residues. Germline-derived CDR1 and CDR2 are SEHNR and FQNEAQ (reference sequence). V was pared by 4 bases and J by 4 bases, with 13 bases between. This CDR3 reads CASSWGGAVYGYTF. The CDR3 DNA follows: TGTGCCAGCAGCTGGGGGGGGGCAGTCTATGGCTACACCTTC.